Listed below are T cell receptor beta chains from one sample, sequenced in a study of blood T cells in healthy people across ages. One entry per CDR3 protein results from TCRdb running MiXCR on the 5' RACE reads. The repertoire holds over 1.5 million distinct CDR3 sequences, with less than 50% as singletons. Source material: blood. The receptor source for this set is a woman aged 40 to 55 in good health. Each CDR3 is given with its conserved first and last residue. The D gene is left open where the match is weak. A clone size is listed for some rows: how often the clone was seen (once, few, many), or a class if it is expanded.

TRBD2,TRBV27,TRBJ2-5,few,CASSLWTSGAQETQYF,TGTGCCAGCAGTTTGTGGACTAGCGGGGCCCAAGAGACCCAGTACTTC
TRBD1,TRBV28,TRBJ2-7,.,CASSETGTRYEQYF,TGTGCCAGCAGTGAGACAGGGACGCGGTACGAGCAGTACTTC
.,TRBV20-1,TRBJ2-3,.,CSARAAAGGWNMQYF,TGCAGTGCTAGAGCAGCGGCAGGAGGATGGAATATGCAGTATTTT
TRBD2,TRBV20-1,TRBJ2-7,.,CSATGTSGGFLDYEQYF,TGCAGTGCTACCGGGACTAGCGGGGGATTTTTGGACTACGAGCAGTACTTC
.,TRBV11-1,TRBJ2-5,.,CASSLVRFQGKDEQYF,TGTGCCAGCAGCTTAGTTCGGTTCCAGGGGAAGGATGAGCAGTACTTC
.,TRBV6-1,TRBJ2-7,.,CASRRQESYEQYF,TGTGCCAGCCGACGACAGGAGTCCTACGAGCAGTACTTC
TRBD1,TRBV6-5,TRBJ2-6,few,CASSYSRQGESGANVLTF,TGTGCCAGCAGTTACTCACGACAGGGGGAGTCTGGGGCCAACGTCCTGACTTTC
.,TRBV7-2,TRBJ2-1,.,CASSLGGGRGGNEQFF,TGTGCCAGCAGCTTAGGCGGCGGGCGGGGAGGCAATGAGCAGTTCTTC
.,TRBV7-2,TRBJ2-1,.,CATGFISPVPSSYNEQFF,TGTGCCACCGGTTTTATATCCCCGGTCCCTAGCTCCTACAATGAGCAGTTCTTC
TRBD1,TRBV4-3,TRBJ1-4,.,CASSHRGTDEKLFF,TGCGCCAGCAGCCACAGGGGGACGGACGAAAAACTGTTTTTT
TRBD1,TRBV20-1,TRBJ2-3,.,CSASPGQGKTDTQYF,TGCAGTGCTAGTCCGGGACAGGGCAAGACGGATACGCAGTATTTT
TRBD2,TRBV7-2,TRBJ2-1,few,CASLRGLAGGQDEQFF,TGTGCCAGCCTCAGGGGACTAGCGGGGGGGCAGGATGAGCAGTTCTTC
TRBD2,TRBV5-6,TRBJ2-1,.,CASSLWISGGEQFF,TGTGCCAGCAGCTTGTGGATCTCGGGGGGTGAGCAGTTCTTC
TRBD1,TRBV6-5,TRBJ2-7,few,CASRRQGGYEQYF,TGTGCCAGCAGACGACAGGGGGGCTACGAGCAGTACTTC
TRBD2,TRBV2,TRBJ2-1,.,CASSAEAGNEQFF,TGTGCCAGCAGTGCGGAAGCGGGGAATGAGCAGTTCTTC
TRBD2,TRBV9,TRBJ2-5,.,CASSSSSGTSGETQYF,TGTGCCAGCAGCTCCTCCTCCGGGACTAGCGGGGAGACCCAGTACTTC
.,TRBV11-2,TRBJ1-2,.,CASSLDKVYYGYTF,TGTGCCAGCAGCTTAGATAAGGTATACTATGGCTACACCTTC
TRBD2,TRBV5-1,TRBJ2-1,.,CASSLAGLAGANEQFF,TGCGCCAGCAGCTTGGCCGGACTAGCGGGGGCCAATGAGCAGTTCTTC
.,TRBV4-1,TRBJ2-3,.,CASSRDSGYTQYF,TGCGCCAGCAGCCGAGACTCTGGATATACGCAGTATTTT
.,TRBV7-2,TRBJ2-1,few,CASSLDVGANEQFF,TGTGCCAGCAGCTTAGATGTGGGCGCGAATGAGCAGTTCTTC
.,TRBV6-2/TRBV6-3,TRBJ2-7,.,CASSRPGYYEQYF,TGTGCCAGCAGCCGCCCGGGCTACTACGAGCAGTACTTC
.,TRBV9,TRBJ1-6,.,CANSVGQGSYNSPLHF,TGTGCCAACAGCGTAGGTCAGGGCTCCTATAATTCACCCCTCCACTTT
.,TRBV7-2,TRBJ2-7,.,CASSLASSRDEQYF,TGTGCCAGCAGCTTAGCCTCATCGCGGGACGAGCAGTACTTC
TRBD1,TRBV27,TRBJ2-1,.,CASRGTGKENEQFF,TGTGCCAGCAGGGGGACAGGGAAAGAGAATGAGCAGTTCTTC
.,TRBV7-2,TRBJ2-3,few,CASRPAPRGRGTDTQYF,TGTGCCAGCAGGCCCGCACCTCGGGGGAGAGGCACAGATACGCAGTATTTT
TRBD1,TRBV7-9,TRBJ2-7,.,CASTPGGRAYEQYF,TGTGCCAGCACCCCAGGGGGCAGAGCCTACGAGCAGTACTTC
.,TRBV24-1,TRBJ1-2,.,CATRGGQAYGYTF,TGTGCCACCAGGGGGGGGCAGGCCTATGGCTACACCTTC
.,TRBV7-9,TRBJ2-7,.,CASSLVVGQRPYEQYF,TGTGCCAGCAGCTTAGTGGTGGGGCAGAGACCCTACGAGCAGTACTTC
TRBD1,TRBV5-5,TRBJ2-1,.,CASIEVGQGLSYNEQFF,TGTGCCAGCATCGAAGTTGGACAGGGACTGTCTTACAATGAGCAGTTCTTC
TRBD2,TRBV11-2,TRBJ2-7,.,CASSPQTSGYPSSYNEQYF,TGTGCCAGCAGCCCTCAGACTAGCGGCTATCCCAGCTCCTACAATGAGCAGTACTTC
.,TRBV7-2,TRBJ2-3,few,CASSRGPGGTDTQYF,TGTGCCAGCAGCCGGGGACCCGGAGGTACAGATACGCAGTATTTT
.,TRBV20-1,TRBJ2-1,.,CSARDPGTIYNEQFF,TGCAGTGCTAGAGATCCAGGGACGATCTACAATGAGCAGTTCTTC
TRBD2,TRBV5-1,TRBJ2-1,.,CASSWRLAASSYNEQFF,TGCGCCAGCAGCTGGCGACTAGCGGCTTCCTCCTACAATGAGCAGTTCTTC
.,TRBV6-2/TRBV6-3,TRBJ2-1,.,CASSYSKKADFSYNEQFF,TGTGCCAGCAGTTACTCGAAAAAAGCAGACTTCTCCTACAATGAGCAGTTCTTC
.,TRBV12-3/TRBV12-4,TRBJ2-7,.,CASRGNLSHNEQYF,TGTGCCAGCAGAGGGAATTTGTCGCACAATGAGCAGTACTTC
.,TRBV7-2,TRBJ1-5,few,CASSLAAGFSNQPQHF,TGTGCCAGCAGCTTAGCAGCGGGTTTTAGCAATCAGCCCCAGCATTTT
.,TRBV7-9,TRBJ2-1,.,CASRRGGVNEQFF,TGTGCCAGCCGAAGGGGGGGGGTAAATGAGCAGTTCTTC
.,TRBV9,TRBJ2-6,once,CASSDPHSGANVLTF,TGTGCCAGCAGCGATCCTCACTCTGGGGCCAACGTCCTGACTTTC
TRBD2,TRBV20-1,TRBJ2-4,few,CSGKTSGMPKNIQYF,TGCAGTGGTAAGACTAGCGGGATGCCCAAAAACATTCAGTACTTC
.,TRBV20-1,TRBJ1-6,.,CSADRDAVSPLHF,TGCAGTGCTGACCGGGACGCCGTATCACCCCTCCACTTT
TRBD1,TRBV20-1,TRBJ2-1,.,CSANSRQGVDEQFF,TGCAGTGCTAATTCCCGACAGGGTGTGGATGAGCAGTTCTTC
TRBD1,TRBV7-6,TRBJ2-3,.,CASSVGTGPDTQYF,TGTGCCAGCAGCGTAGGGACAGGCCCAGATACGCAGTATTTT
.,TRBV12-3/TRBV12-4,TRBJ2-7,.,CASSPSSAYEQYF,TGTGCCAGCAGCCCCAGCTCAGCCTACGAGCAGTACTTC
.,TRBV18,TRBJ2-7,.,CASSPQAKSYEQYF,TGTGCCAGCTCACCACAGGCCAAATCCTACGAGCAGTACTTC
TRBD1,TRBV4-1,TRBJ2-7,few,CASSQLRDRLYEQYF,TGCGCCAGCAGCCAACTACGGGACAGACTCTACGAGCAGTACTTC
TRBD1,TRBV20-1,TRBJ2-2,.,CSASQGANTGELFF,TGCAGTGCTAGTCAGGGGGCCAACACCGGGGAGCTGTTTTTT
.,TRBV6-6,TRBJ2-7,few,CASSYMGGPYEQYF,TGTGCCAGCAGTTACATGGGGGGCCCCTACGAGCAGTACTTC
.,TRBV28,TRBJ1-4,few,CASRRNSATNEKLFF,TGTGCCAGCAGACGTAACTCGGCAACTAATGAAAAACTGTTTTTT
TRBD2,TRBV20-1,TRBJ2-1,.,CSARKNSGAGYNEQFF,TGCAGTGCTAGAAAAAATAGCGGGGCAGGCTACAATGAGCAGTTCTTC
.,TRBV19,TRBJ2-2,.,CASSIQQNTGELFF,TGTGCCAGTAGTATACAGCAGAACACCGGGGAGCTGTTTTTT
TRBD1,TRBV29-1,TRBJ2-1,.,CSVTDRGNEQFF,TGCAGCGTTACGGACAGGGGAAATGAGCAGTTCTTC
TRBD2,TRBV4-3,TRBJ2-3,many,CASSRQSGGGADTQYF,TGCGCCAGCAGCCGACAGAGCGGGGGGGGCGCAGATACGCAGTATTTT
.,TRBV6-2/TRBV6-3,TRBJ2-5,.,CASRGAQRTQYF,TGTGCCAGCAGAGGGGCCCAGCGGACCCAGTACTTC
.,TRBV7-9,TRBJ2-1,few,CASSPQGPANEQFF,TGTGCCAGCAGCCCCCAGGGGCCTGCCAATGAGCAGTTCTTC
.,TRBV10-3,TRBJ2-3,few,CAISELWGADTQYF,TGTGCCATCAGTGAGTTGTGGGGGGCAGATACGCAGTATTTT